The text below deals with one TCR beta chain. Authors' methods: It was from reference gene primer amplification that nucleated cell counts were estimated. The method was immunoSEQ multiplex PCR; TCRdb's version includes in-frame clones alone and lacks a portion of them. That table supplies the V and J calls and clone size; D and trimming were determined from the DNA. Here the sample spans about 220,000 clones, over 75% being singletons. While infection was still active, Seattle patients were enrolled and then followed longitudinally. The sample belongs to a study of blood T cell repertoires in COVID-19. Overall study context: Some COVID-19 samples were acute and others convalescent; all came from the United States, Italy and Spain. PBMCs, B-cell-depleted T cells, or T cells provided the cDNA or gDNA that made up the material.

The sequence was obtained from a woman aged 65 to 85 with COVID-19, enrolled during active disease. Specimen: peripheral blood.

As DNA, the CDR3 is TGTGCCAGCAGTGCCCTGGCCCGGACAGGGGATGGTGGTGGTTCACCCCTCCACTTT. It is translated as CASSALARTGDGGGSPLHF. The V and J genes are TRBV2 and TRBJ1-6, with 9 bases lining up with TRBD1. V trimming: 4 bases; J trimming: 9 bases; junction bases outside the gene matches: 19. CDR1 is SNHLY, CDR2 FYNNEI, per germline. CDR3 length: 19 residues. The variable domain in full, completed from reference TRBV2 and TRBJ1-6, reads EPEVTQTPSHQVTQMGQEVILRCVPISNHLYFYWYRQILGQKVEFLVSFYNNEISEKSEIFDDQFSVERPDGSNFTLKIRSTKLEDSAMYFCASSALARTGDGGGSPLHFGNGTRLTVT.